The 17 T cell receptor beta chains listed next were all sequenced from one sample in a study of OX40 agonist ivuxolimab in advanced cancers. The protocol was immunoSEQ multiplex PCR, while the TCRdb copy is restricted to in-frame clones and leaves out a portion. The sample carries about 80,000 clones, about 90% recorded once. The material was CD4+ or CD8+ T cells sorted from blood, obtained in a trial of the OX40 agonist ivuxolimab. The receptors were sampled from an adult with an advanced solid tumor such as melanoma, head and neck, liver or kidney cancer.

The V gene is TRBV9, the J gene TRBJ1-1, with D possibly matching TRBD1 (6 bases). This CDR3 has 15 residues. V lost 1 base, J lost 8 bases, and 18 bases lay in between. The V gene's germline CDR1 is SGDLS and CDR2 YYNGEE. CDR3 sequence (DNA): TGTGCCAGCAGCGTATACCCCGGCGTAGGGGGAGAAGCTTTCTTT. The encoded protein is CASSVYPGVGGEAFF.

CDR3 loop: CASGRGTDEETQYF. The CDR3, as DNA: TGTGCTAGTGGTCGCGGGACAGATGAAGAGACCCAGTACTTC. The chain is built from TRBV12-5 and TRBJ2-5; D possibly corresponds to TRBD1 (7 bases). Germline CDR1 LGHNT, CDR2 FRNRAP. This CDR3 region has 14 residues. V was shortened by 5 bases and J by 3 bases, with 13 bases between the two germline ends.

The chain carries TRBV18 and TRBJ1-1; a weak D match, TRBD1 (5 bases). The CDR3 totals 16 residues. V dropped 3 bases and J dropped 0 bases, with 14 bases sitting between them. Per the germline V gene, CDR1 is KGHSH and CDR2 is LQKENI. The CDR3 sequence: CASSPWDVGLNTEAFF. The CDR3 nucleotides read TGTGCCAGCTCACCCTGGGACGTGGGCCTGAACACTGAAGCTTTCTTT.

The chain combines TRBV5-4 with TRBJ1-5; D is undetermined. Deletions cut 4 bases from V and 9 bases from J, with 14 bases between. CDR1 is SGHNT and CDR2 is YYREEE in the germline V gene (reference sequence). The length of the CDR3 is 13 residues. The CDR3 DNA follows: TGTGCCAGCAGCCTTTCTCCCGGGCGGCCCCAGCATTTT. Protein: CASSLSPGRPQHF.

The genes are TRBV7-2 and TRBJ2-3; 13 bases fit TRBD2. This CDR3 has 17 residues. V was pared by 4 bases and J by 2 bases, with 6 bases of the junction left unmatched. Germline assignment: CDR1 SGHTA and CDR2 FQGNSA. For the CDR3, the DNA is TGTGCCAGCAGCTCGCAGGGACTAGCGGGACTCACAGATACGCAGTATTTT. It is translated as CASSSQGLAGLTDTQYF. Full variable domain (rest looked up from reference TRBV7-2 and TRBJ2-3): GAGVSQSPSNKVTEKGKDVELRCDPISGHTALYWYRQSLGQGLEFLIYFQGNSAPDKSGLPSDRFSAERTGGSVSTLTIQRTQQEDSAVYLCASSSQGLAGLTDTQYFGPGTRLTVL.

This clone was observed a handful of times. This chain connects TRBV2 to TRBJ2-1; 11 nucleotides line up with TRBD2. J gave up 6 bases and V 10 bases, and 11 bases lay outside the gene matches. This CDR3 comprises 15 residues. CDR1 SNHLY and CDR2 FYNNEI come from the germline V gene. The CDR3 bases are TGTGCCACCTCGCAGGAGGGACTAGCGGTCAATGAGCAGTTCTTC. It encodes CATSQEGLAVNEQFF.

J is TRBJ1-1 and V is TRBV20-1; no clear D gene. CDR1 and CDR2 (germline): DFQATT, SNEGSKA (reference sequence). The CDR3 contains 11 residues. V lost 3 bases, J lost 5 bases, and 7 bases lay in between. CDR3 sequence (DNA): TGCAGTGCTAGTGATGGGACTGAAGCTTTCTTT. Translated: CSASDGTEAFF.

CDR3 residues: CASRSGQADGYTF. The CDR3 nucleotides read TGTGCCAGTAGGTCGGGACAGGCTGATGGCTACACCTTC. V is TRBV19 and J is TRBJ1-2, with 8 bases fitting TRBD1. Germline CDR1 and CDR2: LNHDA and SQIVND (reference sequence). V shed 6 bases and J 6 bases; nucleotides not matched to a gene: 6. CDR3 length: 13 amino acids.

The genes are TRBV7-3 and TRBJ2-7, with 8 bases lining up with TRBD2. CDR3 size: 14 residues. CDR1 and CDR2 from the germline V gene are SGHTA and FQGTGA. Trimming at V came to 4 bases and at J to 2 bases, leaving 4 bases not matched to a gene. CDR3 coding DNA: TGTGCCAGCAGCTCGCGACTAGCGCCCTACGAGCAGTACTTC. It is translated as CASSSRLAPYEQYF.

The chain carries TRBV28 and TRBJ1-5; D unclear. Trimming took 8 bases from V and 3 from J, leaving 8 bases between them. CDR3 length: 12 amino acids. Germline loops: CDR1 MDHEN, CDR2 SYDVKM. As DNA, the CDR3 is TGTGCCAGCTCTGGGCCCAATCAGCCCCAGCATTTT. Its protein is CASSGPNQPQHF. The full variable domain, rest sourced from reference TRBV28 and TRBJ1-5, is DVKVTQSSRYLVKRTGEKVFLECVQDMDHENMFWYRQDPGLGLRLIYFSYDVKMKEKGDIPEGYSVSREKKERFSLILESASTNQTSMYLCASSGPNQPQHFGDGTRLSIL.

V is TRBV5-4 and J is TRBJ2-2; D unresolved. The length of the CDR3 is 15 residues. Trimming removed 4 bases at V and 2 bases at J, with 12 bases between. In germline, CDR1 is SGHNT, CDR2 YYREEE (reference sequence). CDR3 in amino acids: CASSQLGLNTGELFF. The DNA of the CDR3 is TGTGCCAGCAGCCAATTGGGCCTAAACACCGGGGAGCTGTTTTTT.

This chain connects TRBV7-3 to TRBJ2-2; TRBD2 matches at 10 bases. The CDR3 runs 17 residues. Losses at the gene ends were 5 bases for V and 4 bases for J; bases not matched to a gene: 10. In germline, CDR1 is SGHTA, CDR2 FQGTGA. The CDR3: CASSRPLAGARTGELFF. The CDR3 DNA sequence: TGTGCCAGCAGCCGACCGCTAGCGGGGGCCCGCACCGGGGAGCTGTTTTTT.

This chain links TRBV5-4 with TRBJ2-3, with 11 bases identical to TRBD2. J lost 6 bases, V lost 7 bases, and 4 bases had no gene match. This CDR3 is built from 13 residues. Looked up from germline, CDR1 is SGHNT and CDR2 is YYREEE (reference sequence). Here the CDR3 reads CASQLAGGDTQYF. The CDR3 nucleotides are TGTGCCAGCCAGCTAGCGGGGGGCGATACGCAGTATTTT.

The genes are TRBV4-3 and TRBJ1-1; the D gene is possibly TRBD1 (5 bases). Trimming left V 4 bases short and J 4 bases short, with 16 bases between. Germline V gives CDR1 LGHNA, CDR2 YSLEER. This CDR3 is built from 15 residues. CDR3 residues: CASSRSRDGSTEAFF. The CDR3 DNA sequence: TGCGCCAGCAGCCGATCCAGGGACGGGAGCACTGAAGCTTTCTTT.

This clone turned up a few times. CDR3 sequence reads: CASSLGVNTEAFF. The CDR3 DNA is TGTGCCAGCAGCTTGGGCGTGAACACTGAAGCTTTCTTT. The gene calls are TRBV5-6 and TRBJ1-1, with D unresolved. Germline V gene lookup returns CDR1 SGHDT and CDR2 YYEEEE. The CDR3 has 13 amino acids. V was shortened by 0 bases and J by 0 bases, with 3 bases between the two germline ends.

The chain joins TRBV11-2 to TRBJ2-5; 7 bases align to TRBD1. The V and J ends lost 1 base and 4 bases, in that order; junction bases with no gene match: 18. Germline CDR1 SGHAT, CDR2 FQNNGV. The CDR3 length is 19 residues. The CDR3 region is CASSLVDSGGWYRTETQYF. The CDR3, as DNA: TGTGCCAGCAGCTTAGTTGACTCAGGGGGTTGGTATCGGACAGAGACCCAGTACTTC.

The chain recombines TRBV6-1 with TRBJ2-7; 10 nucleotides align to TRBD2. V dropped 0 bases and J dropped 1; count of bases not matched to a gene: 3. Germline-derived CDR1 and CDR2 are MNHNS and SASEGT. The CDR3 loop spans 16 amino acids. The CDR3 nucleotides are TGTGCCAGCAGTGAAGCGGGGACTAGCGTTTCCTACGAGCAGTACTTC. It is translated as CASSEAGTSVSYEQYF.